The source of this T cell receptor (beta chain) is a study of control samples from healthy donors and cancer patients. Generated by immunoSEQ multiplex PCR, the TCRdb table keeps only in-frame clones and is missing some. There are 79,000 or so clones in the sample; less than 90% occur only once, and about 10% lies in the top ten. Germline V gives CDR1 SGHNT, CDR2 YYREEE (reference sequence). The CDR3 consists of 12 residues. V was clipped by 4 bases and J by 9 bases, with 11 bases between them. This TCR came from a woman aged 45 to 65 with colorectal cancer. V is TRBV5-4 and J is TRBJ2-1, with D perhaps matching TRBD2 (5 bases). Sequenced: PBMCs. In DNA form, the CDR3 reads TGTGCCAGCAGCCTGGAGGCAGGTGAGCAGTTCTTC. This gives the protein CASSLEAGEQFF.